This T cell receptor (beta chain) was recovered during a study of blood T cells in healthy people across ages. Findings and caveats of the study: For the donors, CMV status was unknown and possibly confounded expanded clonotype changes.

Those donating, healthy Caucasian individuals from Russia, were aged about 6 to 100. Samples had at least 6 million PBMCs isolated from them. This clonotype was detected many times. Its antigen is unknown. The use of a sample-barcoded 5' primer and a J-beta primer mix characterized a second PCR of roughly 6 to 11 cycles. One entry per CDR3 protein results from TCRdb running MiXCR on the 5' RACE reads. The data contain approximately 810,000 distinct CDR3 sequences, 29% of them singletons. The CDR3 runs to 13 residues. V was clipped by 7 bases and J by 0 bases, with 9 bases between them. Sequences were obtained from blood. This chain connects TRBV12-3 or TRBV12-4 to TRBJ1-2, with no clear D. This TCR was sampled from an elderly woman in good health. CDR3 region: CASTKTANYGYTF. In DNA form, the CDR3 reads TGTGCCAGCACTAAGACTGCTAACTATGGCTACACCTTC.